Listed below are T cell receptor beta chains from one sample, sequenced in a study of blood T cell repertoires in COVID-19. The assay was immunoSEQ multiplex PCR, and TCRdb's table has in-frame clones only and misses some. The repertoire includes 100,000 or so clones, around 88% of them detected once, and 0.47% sits in the top ten. The sequencing sample was made of peripheral blood. Receptors originate from a man aged 60 to 69 with acute or convalescent COVID-19. The CDR3 runs from the conserved cysteine through the conserved F or W. Each record gives: V gene, J gene, clone size, D gene, CDR3 DNA, CDR3 protein. The D gene is left open where the match is weak. Rows may omit the clone size; those that give it use once, few, many or a size class.

>TRBV25-1|TRBJ1-6|-|TRBD1
TGTGCCAGCAGAGGACAGGGGGCCTCACCCCTCCACTTT
CASRGQGASPLHF
>TRBV7-9|TRBJ2-7|-|TRBD2
TGTGCCAGCGCCTGGGGGGGGATAAGCTACGAGCAGTACTTC
CASAWGGISYEQYF
>TRBV20-1|TRBJ1-2|-|TRBD1
TGCAGTGCTAGTGGGGACAGGGGGCGGTTTAATGGCTACACCTTC
CSASGDRGRFNGYTF
>TRBV5-8|TRBJ2-5|-|-
TGTGCCAGCAGCTTGCGGGACTCACATCCCGCTGTGACCCAGTACTTC
CASSLRDSHPAVTQYF
>TRBV5-1|TRBJ1-2|-|-
TGCGCCAGCAGCCCCAGGGTGGACTATGGCTACACCTTC
CASSPRVDYGYTF
>TRBV2|TRBJ2-7|-|TRBD2
TGTGCCAGCAGTGAGACTAGCGCCTTCTACGAGCAGTACTTC
CASSETSAFYEQYF
>TRBV12-3/TRBV12-4|TRBJ1-1|-|TRBD1
TGTGCCAGCACCCTCAGGGGGAATACGGCTTTCTTT
CASTLRGNTAFF
>TRBV19|TRBJ1-5|-|-
TGTGCCAGTAACTTACCCGGGGAGCAGCCCCAGCATTTT
CASNLPGEQPQHF
>TRBV19|TRBJ1-4|once|-
TGTGCCAGTAAAGTAGGGACATCAACTAATGAAAAACTGTTTTTT
CASKVGTSTNEKLFF
>TRBV12-3/TRBV12-4|TRBJ2-7|-|TRBD2
TGTGCCACCTCGAGCGGGGGCCGCTACGAGCAGTACTTC
CATSSGGRYEQYF
>TRBV19|TRBJ1-3|once|-
TGTGCCAGTAGTCCTTACACACAGGACTCTGGAAACACCATATATTTT
CASSPYTQDSGNTIYF
>TRBV29-1|TRBJ2-5|-|TRBD1
TGCAGCGCCGGCCGGGACAGGAATTCGGAGACCCAGTACTTC
CSAGRDRNSETQYF
>TRBV5-6|TRBJ1-4|-|TRBD1
TGTGCCAGCAGCATACTAACGGACAGGAGTTCGAATGAAAAACTGTTTTTT
CASSILTDRSSNEKLFF